A single sample is the source of the 21 T cell receptor beta chains below, sequenced in a study of T cells in tuberculosis listed by TCRdb under 2018. After being thawed and rested overnight, PBMC were stained with GMM-loaded CD1B tetramer, a Live/Dead dye and anti-CD3, and were then sorted on a FACS Aria II. CD1B tetramers were loaded with C32 glucose monomycolate purified from Rhodococcus equi. The library was made by the immunoSEQ multiplex PCR assay. Sourced from immuneACCESS, this table was stored by TCRdb with only in-frame sequences that have V and J called. A share of the clones is absent; for the studies checked, an unresolved V gene accounts for under half, and the remainder has no known explanation. The sample table lists about 58,000 clones, roughly 88% of them with a count of one. The ten largest clones capture roughly a fifth of the sample. Sequenced material: CD1b-GMM tetramer-negative cells sorted from PBMCs. The cell subset or site tag for this specimen amounts to: T cells not binding CD1B-GMM tetramer, sorted from same donor. Receptor source: an adult woman with latent tuberculosis.

As to this clone: The same CDR3 is also encoded by other DNA sequences in this sample. This sequence joins TRBV15 and TRBJ2-1, with TRBD1 matching over 9 bases. V shed 1 base, J shed 2 bases, and the junction held 3 bases outside the gene matches. Germline V lookup: CDR1 LNHNV, CDR2 YYDKDF (reference sequence). CDR3 length: 16 amino acids. For the CDR3, the DNA is TGTGCCACCAGCAGAGGTGGGACAGGGCCCTACAATGAGCAGTTCTTC. Translating it yields CATSRGGTGPYNEQFF.

The V call is TRBV29-1, the J call TRBJ2-7; unclear D gene. The CDR3 has 11 residues. V lost 4 bases and J lost 2, with 6 bases in between. CDR1 is SQVTM and CDR2 is ANQGSEA in the germline V gene. CDR3 protein: CSVVQTYEQYF. CDR3 sequence (DNA): TGCAGCGTTGTCCAGACCTACGAGCAGTACTTC.

The J gene is TRBJ2-7, the V gene TRBV7-2, with D perhaps TRBD2 (6 bases). Germline V gene lookup returns CDR1 SGHTA and CDR2 FQGNSA. The V end lost 0 bases, the J end lost 2 bases, and 14 bases lay between the germline ends. CDR3 length: 16 amino acids. DNA of the CDR3: TGTGCCAGCAGCTTAGCGACCGGGACTGGCGCCTACGAGCAGTACTTC. This gives the protein CASSLATGTGAYEQYF.

The rearrangement uses TRBV4-3 and TRBJ2-7; 11 nucleotides match TRBD1. Germline loops: CDR1 LGHNA, CDR2 YSLEER. CDR3 length: 16 amino acids. With 0 bases clipped from V and 3 bases from J, the junction kept 4 bases outside the gene matches. The CDR3 region is CASSQDPGTGGYEQYF. In DNA form, the CDR3 reads TGCGCCAGCAGCCAAGATCCGGGGACAGGGGGCTACGAGCAGTACTTC.

In this sample, this clone turned up a few times. J is TRBJ1-4 and V is TRBV10-3; D may be TRBD1 (5 bases). The germline V gene encodes CDR1 ENHRY and CDR2 SYGVKD. The CDR3 is 13 residues long. V was shortened by 4 bases and J by 3 bases, with 6 bases between the two germline ends. CDR3 in DNA: TGTGCCATCAGTGCGGGGGCTAATGAAAAACTGTTTTTT. It encodes CAISAGANEKLFF.

V and J are TRBV6-5 and TRBJ1-1, with 8 bases that match TRBD1. The CDR3 contains 15 residues. With V trimmed by 8 bases and J by 6 bases, 14 bases remained unmatched. CDR1 is MNHEY, CDR2 SVGAGI, per germline. In DNA form, the CDR3 reads TGTGCCAGCTTCTCGAGGGACAGGAGTCAGGCTGAAGCTTTCTTT. This codes for CASFSRDRSQAEAFF.

This chain links TRBV2 with TRBJ2-5; D is possibly TRBD2 (6 bases). The V end was cut by 6 bases, the J end by 5 bases, with 10 bases between. Germline CDR1 and CDR2: SNHLY and FYNNEI. The CDR3 sequence is 12 residues long. The CDR3 loop reads CASSFGRETQYF. The CDR3 DNA reads as TGTGCCAGCAGCTTTGGGAGGGAGACCCAGTACTTC.

The gene calls are TRBV5-4 and TRBJ2-1; 8 nucleotides agree with TRBD1. After removal of 4 bases from V and 4 bases from J, the junction contained 10 bases not matched to a gene. CDR3 length: 16 amino acids. Germline lookup yields CDR1 SGHNT and CDR2 YYREEE (reference sequence). The CDR3 bases are TGTGCCAGCAGCATAGGCGGGACAGGTGGATACAATGAGCAGTTCTTC. Its translation: CASSIGGTGGYNEQFF.

This chain connects TRBV6-5 to TRBJ1-1; 7 nucleotides align to TRBD1. The V and J ends lost 2 bases and 2 bases, in that order; junction bases with no gene match: 8. Per the germline V gene, CDR1 is MNHEY and CDR2 is SVGAGI. This CDR3 comprises 16 residues. Here the CDR3 reads CASSYGARGDNTEAFF. The CDR3 DNA reads TGTGCCAGCAGTTACGGGGCCAGGGGGGATAACACTGAAGCTTTCTTT.

CDR3: CAEGGGYNEQFF. The CDR3 bases are TGTGCCGAAGGGGGGGGCTACAATGAGCAGTTCTTC. This chain joins TRBV30 and TRBJ2-1, with a weak D call TRBD2 (7 bases). Between the trimmed V and J ends, which lost 8 bases and 3 bases, there was a span of 11 bases. There are 12 residues in the CDR3. Germline V gives CDR1 GTSNPN, CDR2 SVGIG (reference sequence).

In its sample, this clone was seen once. The gene calls are TRBV7-9 and TRBJ1-5; D unresolved. Germline V gene lookup returns CDR1 SEHNR and CDR2 FQNEAQ (reference sequence). There are 16 residues in the CDR3. The germline V and J ends were trimmed by 3 bases and 0 bases, with 12 bases remaining between them. DNA of the CDR3: TGTGCCAGCAGCTTGTTTTCAGGCTATAGCAATCAGCCCCAGCATTTT. This sequence encodes CASSLFSGYSNQPQHF.

The V gene is TRBV5-1, the J gene TRBJ2-7, with 10 bases lining up with TRBD2. J lost 2 bases, V lost 4 bases, and 6 bases had no gene match. Germline CDR1 SGHRS, CDR2 YFSETQ. The CDR3 covers 15 residues. CDR3 nucleotide sequence: TGCGCCAGCAGCGGGGGACTAGCGTCAGCCTACGAGCAGTACTTC. Its protein is CASSGGLASAYEQYF.

Here the CDR3 reads CASSESLFNSGANVLTF. Here the CDR3 DNA reads TGTGCCAGCAGTGAGAGCCTGTTTAACTCTGGGGCCAACGTCCTGACTTTC. V and J are TRBV6-1 and TRBJ2-6; D gene ambiguous. The CDR3 is made up of 17 amino acids. Trimming stripped 3 bases from V and 0 bases from J, with 12 bases between. Germline CDR1 and CDR2: MNHNS and SASEGT.

V usage is TRBV7-9 and J usage is TRBJ1-2, with 7 nucleotides matching TRBD1. Germline V gene lookup returns CDR1 SEHNR and CDR2 FQNEAQ (reference sequence). CDR3 length: 13 amino acids. V lost 3 bases to trimming and J lost 8 bases; unmatched junction nucleotides: 6. CDR3 DNA sequence: TGTGCCAGCAGCTTGGAGGGGGCCCGGGGCTACACCTTC. Translated, it gives CASSLEGARGYTF. Together with reference TRBV7-9 and TRBJ1-2, the CDR3 gives the full variable domain: DTGVSQNPRHKITKRGQNVTFRCDPISEHNRLYWYRQTLGQGPEFLTYFQNEAQLEKSRLLSDRFSAERPKGSFSTLEIQRTEQGDSAMYLCASSLEGARGYTFGSGTRLTVV.

J is TRBJ2-7 and V is TRBV18; 12 bases are shared with TRBD1. CDR3 size: 15 residues. Trimming cost V 3 bases and J 2 bases; bases outside gene matches: 2. Germline V CDR1 and CDR2: KGHSH, LQKENI. This CDR3 reads CASSPGTGGPYEQYF. Written as DNA, the CDR3 is TGTGCCAGCTCACCGGGGACAGGGGGCCCCTACGAGCAGTACTTC.

The chain joins TRBV7-8 to TRBJ2-4; 7 nucleotides align to TRBD1. Germline assignment: CDR1 SGHVS and CDR2 FQNEAQ. The length of the CDR3 is 18 residues. The V segment lost 2 bases and the J segment 6 bases; nucleotides outside the gene matches: 16. The CDR3 DNA reads TGTGCCAGCAGCTTAAACTCAAAGGACAGGATAGGAGGAAACATTCAGTACTTC. This codes for CASSLNSKDRIGGNIQYF.

The rearrangement joins TRBV13 to TRBJ2-3; 8 bases fit TRBD2. Germline loops: CDR1 PRHDT, CDR2 FYEKMQ (reference sequence). The CDR3 runs 17 residues. V trimming: 3 bases; J trimming: 4 bases; junction bases outside the gene matches: 12. CDR3 sequence: CASSFAGLGGAADTQYF. The CDR3 nucleotides read TGTGCCAGCAGCTTCGCGGGACTAGGAGGGGCGGCAGATACGCAGTATTTT.

This clone was counted once. Here the CDR3 omits its conserved ending phenylalanine or tryptophan, so a read error is the likely source. This sequence joins TRBV27 and TRBJ2-7; 7 nucleotides match TRBD1. Germline-derived CDR1 and CDR2 are MNHEY and SMNVEV (reference sequence). The CDR3 covers 15 residues. The J segment lost 3 bases and the V segment lost 3 bases, leaving 8 bases of the junction unmatched. CDR3 residues: CASSLTGSGFYEQYL. As DNA, the CDR3 is TGTGCCAGCAGTTTGACAGGGAGCGGATTCTACGAGCAGTACCTC.

V and J are TRBV18 and TRBJ2-7; 7 positions agree with TRBD1. J lost 3 bases, V lost 5 bases, and 7 bases had no gene match. Germline V lookup: CDR1 KGHSH, CDR2 LQKENI. This CDR3 spans 14 amino acids. The CDR3 bases are TGTGCCAGCTCATTCGGGACAGCCGGCTACGAGCAGTACTTC. The encoded protein is CASSFGTAGYEQYF.

DNA of the CDR3: TGTGCCAGCAGCTTAAGGGCAGGGACTAACGGAAACACCATATATTTT. This translates into CASSLRAGTNGNTIYF. The genes are TRBV7-9 and TRBJ1-3; possibly TRBD1 for D (5 bases). Germline V CDR1 and CDR2: SEHNR, FQNEAQ (reference sequence). The CDR3 sequence is 16 residues long. Trimming stripped 2 bases from V and 4 bases from J, with 15 bases between. Based on the CDR3 plus reference TRBV7-9 and TRBJ1-3, the full variable domain is DTGVSQNPRHKITKRGQNVTFRCDPISEHNRLYWYRQTLGQGPEFLTYFQNEAQLEKSRLLSDRFSAERPKGSFSTLEIQRTEQGDSAMYLCASSLRAGTNGNTIYFGEGSWLTVV.

Only a few counts were recorded for this clone. The gene calls are TRBV7-2 and TRBJ2-5; tentative D call: TRBD1 (6 bases). Germline assignment: CDR1 SGHTA and CDR2 FQGNSA. The germline V and J ends were trimmed by 5 bases and 5 bases, with 18 bases remaining between them. This CDR3 has 15 amino acids. As DNA, the CDR3 is TGTGCCAGCAGCCGGACAGTGGGACCGATGGAGACCCAGTACTTC. It translates to CASSRTVGPMETQYF.